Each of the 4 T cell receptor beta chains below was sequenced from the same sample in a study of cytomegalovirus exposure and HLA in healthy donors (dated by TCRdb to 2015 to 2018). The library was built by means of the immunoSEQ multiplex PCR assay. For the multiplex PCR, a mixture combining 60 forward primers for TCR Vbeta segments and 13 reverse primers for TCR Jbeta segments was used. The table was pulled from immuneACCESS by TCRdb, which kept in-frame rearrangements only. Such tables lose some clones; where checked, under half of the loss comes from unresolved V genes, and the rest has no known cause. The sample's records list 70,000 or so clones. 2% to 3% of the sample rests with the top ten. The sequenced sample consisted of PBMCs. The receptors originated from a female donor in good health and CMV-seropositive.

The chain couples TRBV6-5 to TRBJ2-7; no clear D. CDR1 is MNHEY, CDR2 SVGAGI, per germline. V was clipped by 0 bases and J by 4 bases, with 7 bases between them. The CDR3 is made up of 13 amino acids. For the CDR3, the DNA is TGTGCCAGCAGTTACTCGATGCAGTACGAGCAGTACTTC. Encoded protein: CASSYSMQYEQYF.

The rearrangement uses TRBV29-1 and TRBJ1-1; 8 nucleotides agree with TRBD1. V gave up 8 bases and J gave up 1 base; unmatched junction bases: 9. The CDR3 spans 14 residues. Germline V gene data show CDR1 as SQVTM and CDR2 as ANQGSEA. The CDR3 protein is CSSTQGAANTEAFF. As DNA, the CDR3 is TGCAGCTCCACCCAGGGGGCGGCGAACACTGAAGCTTTCTTT.

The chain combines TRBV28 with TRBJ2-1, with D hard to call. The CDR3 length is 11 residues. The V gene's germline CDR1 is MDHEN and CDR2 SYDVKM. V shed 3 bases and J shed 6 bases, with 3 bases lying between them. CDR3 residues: CASSFVNEQFF. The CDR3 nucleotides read TGTGCCAGCAGTTTCGTCAATGAGCAGTTCTTC.

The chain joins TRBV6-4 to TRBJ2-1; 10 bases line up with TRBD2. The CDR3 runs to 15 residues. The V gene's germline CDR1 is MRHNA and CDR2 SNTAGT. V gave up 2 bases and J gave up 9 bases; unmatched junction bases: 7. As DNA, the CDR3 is TGTGCCAGCAGTGACCGGCTAGCGGGAGAGAGTGAGCAGTTCTTC. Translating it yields CASSDRLAGESEQFF.